This TCR beta chain was identified in a study of T cell responses to AZD1222 COVID-19 vaccine. Sequencing was performed with immunoSEQ multiplex PCR; in TCRdb, only in-frame clones are kept and a portion is missing. The sample includes 150,000 to 200,000 clones, roughly nine tenths of them seen just once. Specimen: peripheral blood, collected 28 days after the second AZD1222 dose. This sequence was found in an adult who received the AZD1222 COVID-19 vaccine.

The chain's CDR3 is CASSLGLGLVGENTEAFF. In nucleotides, the CDR3 is TGCGCCAGCAGCTTGGGATTGGGGTTGGTAGGCGAGAACACTGAAGCTTTCTTT. The chain uses TRBV5-1 and TRBJ1-1; no clear D gene. Looked up from germline, CDR1 is SGHRS and CDR2 is YFSETQ. V was shortened by 0 bases and J by 1 base, with 19 bases between the two germline ends. The CDR3 has 18 residues.